The sample holds a few counts of the clone carrying this T cell receptor beta chain. V lost 2 bases to trimming and J lost 2 bases, with 4 bases between them. CDR3 size: 13 residues. Alongside a J-beta primer mix, a sample-barcoded 5' primer served in a second PCR lasting about 7 to 12 cycles. Using its own MiXCR run on the 5' RACE reads, TCRdb lists one record per CDR3 protein. The data hold some 1,000,000 distinct CDR3 sequences, with under 30% observed a single time. This sample is drawn from a study of blood T cells in healthy people across ages. These sequences were also reported in another study, on T cells of mothers and their children.

The sequence was obtained from a girl under 10 years old in good health. V gene TRBV12-3 or TRBV12-4 combines with J gene TRBJ2-4; D not resolved. The sequencing sample was made of blood. CDR3 DNA sequence: TGTGCCAGCAGTTTATCGTCCAAAAACATTCAGTACTTC. It is translated as CASSLSSKNIQYF.